A selection of T cell receptor beta chains follows, all from one sample in a study of blood T cell repertoires in COVID-19. Assay: immunoSEQ multiplex PCR; the TCRdb copy retains only in-frame clones and omits some. This sample has fewer than 250,000 clones; about 86% occur once, and the top ten carry 0.7% to 0.8%. The sample consisted of peripheral blood. The receptors derive from a woman in her 70s with acute or convalescent COVID-19. CDR3s include the opening cysteine and the closing phenylalanine or tryptophan. Each record gives: D gene, clone size, V gene, CDR3 length, J gene, CDR3 DNA, CDR3 protein. A D gene is named only where the DNA matches it firmly. Only some rows state a clone size, as once, few, many or a class for expanded clones.

d_gene: TRBD1
abundance: .
v_gene: TRBV6-5
len: 15
j_gene: TRBJ1-1
CDR3nt: TGTGCCAGCAATGTATCAGGGGGTAGGGGAACTGAAGCTTTCTTT
CDR3aa: CASNVSGGRGTEAFF

d_gene: TRBD2
abundance: .
v_gene: TRBV9
len: 14
j_gene: TRBJ2-1
CDR3nt: TGTGCCAGCAGCCAAAGGACTAGCGGGGCTGAGCAGTTCTTC
CDR3aa: CASSQRTSGAEQFF

d_gene: .
abundance: .
v_gene: TRBV6-6
len: 13
j_gene: TRBJ1-3
CDR3nt: TGTGCCAGCAGCAGACAGCCAGGAAACACCATATATTTT
CDR3aa: CASSRQPGNTIYF

d_gene: .
abundance: .
v_gene: TRBV12-5
len: 12
j_gene: TRBJ1-1
CDR3nt: TGTGCTAGTGGTTTCGGGAGTGCTGAAGCTTTCTTT
CDR3aa: CASGFGSAEAFF

d_gene: .
abundance: few
v_gene: TRBV6-5
len: 14
j_gene: TRBJ1-5
CDR3nt: TGTGCCAGCAGGAAACAGGGCGAGGCTCAGCCCCAGCATTTT
CDR3aa: CASRKQGEAQPQHF

d_gene: .
abundance: .
v_gene: TRBV10-3
len: 13
j_gene: TRBJ1-2
CDR3nt: TGTGCCATCTCCAGGACGGGAGTCGAGGGCTACACCTTC
CDR3aa: CAISRTGVEGYTF

d_gene: TRBD2
abundance: once
v_gene: TRBV20-1
len: 17
j_gene: TRBJ2-1
CDR3nt: TGCAGTGCTAGTCGGGCTAGCGGGAACCGCGAGTTGGATGAGCAGTTCTTC
CDR3aa: CSASRASGNRELDEQFF

d_gene: .
abundance: .
v_gene: TRBV5-1
len: 15
j_gene: TRBJ2-3
CDR3nt: TGCGCCAGCAGCTTGGCCATGCAGGGCAGAGATACGCAGTATTTT
CDR3aa: CASSLAMQGRDTQYF

d_gene: TRBD1
abundance: .
v_gene: TRBV4-1
len: 18
j_gene: TRBJ1-6
CDR3nt: TGCGCCAGCAGCCTATCGACAGGGGAGAGCTCCTATAATTCACCCCTCCACTTT
CDR3aa: CASSLSTGESSYNSPLHF

d_gene: TRBD1
abundance: .
v_gene: TRBV7-2
len: 14
j_gene: TRBJ1-2
CDR3nt: TGTGCCAGCAGCTTCGACAGGGGGGCCTATGGCTACACCTTC
CDR3aa: CASSFDRGAYGYTF

d_gene: TRBD2
abundance: .
v_gene: TRBV6-1
len: 16
j_gene: TRBJ2-1
CDR3nt: TGTGCCAGCAGTGAGGCTAGCGGGGGGGCTGAGGATGAGCAGTTCTTC
CDR3aa: CASSEASGGAEDEQFF

d_gene: .
abundance: .
v_gene: TRBV28
len: 13
j_gene: TRBJ1-5
CDR3nt: TGTGCCAGCAGTTCCTATGGAGGTCAGCCCCAGCATTTT
CDR3aa: CASSSYGGQPQHF

d_gene: TRBD1
abundance: .
v_gene: TRBV28
len: 16
j_gene: TRBJ1-5
CDR3nt: TGTGCCAGCAGTTTAGGGGTGAGGGGGCGAGGTCAGCCCCAGCATTTT
CDR3aa: CASSLGVRGRGQPQHF